These 18 T cell receptor beta chains were all obtained from the same sample, sequenced in a study of Ad26.COV2.S vaccination and SARS-CoV-2 variants. The assay was immunoSEQ multiplex PCR, and TCRdb's table has in-frame clones only and misses some. The sample contains around 380,000 clones, around nine tenths of which appear only once. Treatment denoted: approximately 18 received Ad26.COV2.S at low or high dose, single or two shots; about 5 received placebo; per-sample allocation not given. Day 63 after the first injection of vaccine or placebo was the sampling time. The specimen was peripheral blood, collected in a trial of Ad26.COV2.S vaccine versus placebo. The origin of the receptors is a person aged 18-60 years who received the Ad26.COV2.S COVID-19 vaccine or a placebo.

This CDR3 reads CASSLSQTVGTDTQYF. In nucleotides, the CDR3 is TGTGCCAGCAGTTTATCCCAAACCGTGGGCACAGATACGCAGTATTTT. V and J are TRBV27 and TRBJ2-3; D gene ambiguous. V was cut by 0 bases and J by 1 base, with 11 bases left in between. Germline V gives CDR1 MNHEY, CDR2 SMNVEV (reference sequence). There are 16 residues in the CDR3.

The rearrangement links TRBV12-3 or TRBV12-4 to TRBJ1-5, with D hard to call. The CDR3 loop spans 13 amino acids. Trimming shortened V by 6 bases and J by 5 bases, and 11 bases separated the two germline ends. The CDR3 coding sequence is TGTGCCAGCAGATTTACCTTGTATCAGCCCCAGCATTTT. It yields the protein CASRFTLYQPQHF.

The chain uses TRBV11-3 and TRBJ2-2; D gene uncertain. Trimming pared 3 bases from V and 5 bases from J, leaving 7 bases between. Germline V gene lookup returns CDR1 SGHNT and CDR2 YENEEA. The CDR3 length is 13 residues. The CDR3 loop reads CASSFGETGELFF. The CDR3 nucleotides are TGTGCCAGCAGCTTTGGGGAAACCGGGGAGCTGTTTTTT.

This clone has just a few counts. The V gene is TRBV5-4, the J gene TRBJ1-6; the D gene is possibly TRBD1 (6 bases). Per the germline V gene, CDR1 is SGHNT and CDR2 is YYREEE (reference sequence). This CDR3 contains 15 residues. V shed 4 bases and J shed 8 bases, with 16 bases lying between them. CDR3 protein: CASSQGRQEYSPLHF. The CDR3 coding sequence is TGTGCCAGCAGCCAAGGGCGACAGGAATATTCACCCCTCCACTTT.

The V gene is TRBV27, the J gene TRBJ1-2; maybe TRBD1 (5 bases). The CDR3 spans 14 residues. Germline V lookup: CDR1 MNHEY, CDR2 SMNVEV (reference sequence). V dropped 8 bases and J dropped 4 bases, with 17 bases sitting between them. The CDR3 reads CASGNTGGRYGYTF. The CDR3, as DNA: TGTGCCAGCGGCAATACGGGGGGTCGCTATGGCTACACCTTC.

The chain carries TRBV13 and TRBJ2-1; TRBD1 matches 8 bases. The CDR3 has 13 amino acids. Germline CDR1 PRHDT, CDR2 FYEKMQ (reference sequence). V was pared by 5 bases and J by 6 bases, with 3 bases of the junction left unmatched. The CDR3 DNA sequence: TGTGCCAGCAGCCGAGACAGGGGCAATGAGCAGTTCTTC. Translation gives CASSRDRGNEQFF. Full variable domain (outside the CDR3, taken from reference TRBV13 and TRBJ2-1): AAGVIQSPRHLIKEKRETATLKCYPIPRHDTVYWYQQGPGQDPQFLISFYEKMQSDKGSIPDRFSAQQFSDYHSELNMSSLELGDSALYFCASSRDRGNEQFFGPGTRLTVL.

As concerns this clone: One end of the junction fails to match germline, which may point to a read error. This chain joins TRBV6-1 and TRBJ1-1; a possible D gene is TRBD1 (5 bases). The CDR3 sequence is 10 residues long. Germline values: CDR1 MNHNS, CDR2 SASEGT. This CDR3 reads CASSEETAAF. The CDR3 DNA sequence: TGTGCCAGCAGTGAAGAGACAGCCGCCTTT.

The V gene is TRBV5-4, the J gene TRBJ1-1; unclear D gene. Per germline, CDR1 SGHNT and CDR2 YYREEE (reference sequence). This CDR3 is 14 amino acids long. Trimming removed 0 bases from V and 6 bases from J, with 12 bases in between. The CDR3 protein is CASSLVGLKSEAFF. The CDR3 region has the DNA TGTGCCAGCAGCTTGGTAGGTTTGAAATCTGAAGCTTTCTTT. Supplemented by reference TRBV5-4 and TRBJ1-1, the full variable domain reads ETGVTQSPTHLIKTRGQQVTLRCSSQSGHNTVSWYQQALGQGPQFIFQYYREEENGRGNFPPRFSGLQFPNYSSELNVNALELDDSALYLCASSLVGLKSEAFFGQGTRLTVV.

The chain carries TRBV9 and TRBJ1-2, with 11 nucleotides matching TRBD1. J was trimmed by 7 bases and V by 4 bases; bases with no gene match: 6. The CDR3 sequence is 14 residues long. In germline, CDR1 is SGDLS, CDR2 YYNGEE. The CDR3 DNA reads TGTGCCAGCAGCCCATCCGGGACAGGGGGTGGCTACACCTTC. Translation gives CASSPSGTGGGYTF. Full variable domain (outside the CDR3, taken from reference TRBV9 and TRBJ1-2): DSGVTQTPKHLITATGQRVTLRCSPRSGDLSVYWYQQSLDQGLQFLIQYYNGEERAKGNILERFSAQQFPDLHSELNLSSLELGDSALYFCASSPSGTGGGYTFGSGTRLTVV.

V gene TRBV18 combines with J gene TRBJ2-7; D may be TRBD1 or TRBD2 (5 bases each). Trimming removed 5 bases from V and 6 bases from J, with 20 bases in between. This CDR3 region has 15 residues. Germline CDR1 KGHSH, CDR2 LQKENI. The CDR3 loop is CASSSSGTSMGEQYF. Written as DNA, the CDR3 is TGTGCCAGCTCATCGTCCGGGACCTCGATGGGCGAGCAGTACTTC.

This clone was picked up many times. The chain couples TRBV7-2 to TRBJ1-2; D remains unclear. The CDR3 is 14 residues long. With 5 bases removed from V and 4 bases from J, the gap between germline ends came to 14 bases. In germline, CDR1 is SGHTA, CDR2 FQGNSA. CDR3: CASSQTEEGYGYTF. The DNA for the CDR3 is TGTGCCAGCAGCCAAACTGAAGAGGGCTATGGCTACACCTTC.

The chain recombines TRBV11-2 with TRBJ1-2; TRBD1 might be the D (6 bases). Trimming cost V 4 bases and J 7 bases, with 19 bases left between them. The CDR3 consists of 15 residues. Germline V gene lookup returns CDR1 SGHAT and CDR2 FQNNGV. The CDR3 region is CASSSHKGGLSGYTF. The DNA for the CDR3 is TGTGCCAGCAGCTCCCATAAGGGGGGCCTTAGTGGCTACACCTTC.

This clone appeared a single time. CDR3 residues: CASSLPGNTDTQYF. CDR3 nucleotides: TGTGCCAGCAGCTTGCCGGGGAACACAGATACGCAGTATTTT. The chain couples TRBV5-4 to TRBJ2-3; weak D call: TRBD2 (5 bases). The CDR3 contains 14 residues. Trimming pared 1 base from V and 2 bases from J, leaving 8 bases between. CDR1 is SGHNT and CDR2 is YYREEE in the germline V gene (reference sequence).

This chain uses TRBV11-1 with TRBJ2-5; no reliable D call. Germline CDR1 SGHAT, CDR2 FQDESV (reference sequence). The V gene lost 0 bases and the J gene lost 5 bases, with 13 bases spanning the gap. There are 15 residues in the CDR3. CDR3 amino acids: CASSLALGEGETQYF. The CDR3 nucleotides read TGTGCCAGCAGCTTAGCGCTGGGCGAAGGCGAGACCCAGTACTTC.

This chain links TRBV7-9 with TRBJ1-3; TRBD1 matches 8 bases. The CDR3 spans 16 residues. CDR1 and CDR2 from the germline V gene are SEHNR and FQNEAQ (reference sequence). Trimming at V came to 5 bases and at J to 1 base, leaving 7 bases not matched to a gene. For the CDR3, the DNA is TGTGCCAGCAGCCATAATAACAGGGGGTCTGGAAACACCATATATTTT. Amino acid sequence: CASSHNNRGSGNTIYF. The full variable domain, rest sourced from reference TRBV7-9 and TRBJ1-3, is DTGVSQNPRHKITKRGQNVTFRCDPISEHNRLYWYRQTLGQGPEFLTYFQNEAQLEKSRLLSDRFSAERPKGSFSTLEIQRTEQGDSAMYLCASSHNNRGSGNTIYFGEGSWLTVV.

Written as DNA, the CDR3 is TGTGCCAGCAGCCCCGACAGGGTTGGAAACACCATATATTTT. Its translation: CASSPDRVGNTIYF. The gene calls are TRBV7-2 and TRBJ1-3; 7 bases map to TRBD1. The V gene's germline CDR1 is SGHTA and CDR2 FQGNSA. With V trimmed by 5 bases and J by 3 bases, 4 bases remained unmatched. This CDR3 has 14 residues.

The chain is built from TRBV12-3 or TRBV12-4 and TRBJ1-1; D ambiguous. Trimming cost V 6 bases and J 7 bases, with 15 bases left between them. The CDR3 has 13 amino acids. The CDR3 DNA reads as TGTGCCAGCAGAGCCGGGTGGGCTGTTGAAGCTTTCTTT. Protein: CASRAGWAVEAFF.

The J gene is TRBJ1-1, the V gene TRBV7-9; 7 bases align to TRBD1. After removal of 2 bases from V and 9 bases from J, the junction contained 9 bases not matched to a gene. The CDR3 consists of 14 residues. From germline, CDR1 is SEHNR and CDR2 FQNEAQ (reference sequence). The CDR3 nucleotides read TGTGCCAGCAGCTTAAAGGGAGGGGACAGCCAAGCTTTCTTT. Encoded protein: CASSLKGGDSQAFF.